The sequence of this T cell receptor (beta chain) was determined in a study of graft-versus-host responses after intestinal transplantation. Study background: Each of the recipients got a multivisceral, liver-intestinal, or isolated intestinal transplant. Anti-thymocyte globulin induction was given to all recipients, followed by tacrolimus and steroids for roughly 3 years.

The CDR3 runs to 16 residues. V was clipped by 4 bases and J by 0 bases, with 13 bases between them. Germline V gene sequence: CDR1 LNHNV, CDR2 YYDKDF (reference sequence). Turning to this clone: Its antigen remains unknown.

The method was immunoSEQ multiplex PCR; TCRdb's version includes in-frame clones alone and lacks a portion of them. The profile shows 20,000 to 25,000 clones, 80% to 95% of them singletons. Notes on the study in general: Where graft-donor T cell macrochimerism was present, patients had high graft-versus-host to host-versus-graft clonal ratios in allografts. Ileal or blood samples showed some GvH clones first, and such clones were also found in recipient marrow.

The specimen was PBMCs, collected around 37 weeks after intestinal transplant. This clonotype was obtained from a human patient who received an intestinal transplant, so some T cells may come from the graft donor. This chain links TRBV15 with TRBJ2-1; D gene unclear. CDR3 bases: TGTGCCACCAGCACCCACTCCTCACGCTCCTACAATGAGCAGTTCTTC. It is translated as CATSTHSSRSYNEQFF.